This T cell receptor (beta chain) was observed in a study of OX40 agonist ivuxolimab in advanced cancers. As for the study in general: Three partial responders included one hepatocellular carcinoma patient and two cutaneous melanoma patients. Findings and caveats of the study: Both CD4+ and CD8+ T cell populations in blood had undergone clonal expansion by week 6 at 0.1 to 3.0 mg/kg.

A word on this clone: Antigen specificity is unknown.

Profiling relied on immunoSEQ multiplex PCR, and the TCRdb table lists in-frame clones only, not all of them. Here the sample spans tens of thousands of clones, 85% being singletons. Trimming took 5 bases from V and 5 from J; bases not matched to a gene: 13. Looked up from germline, CDR1 is SEHNR and CDR2 is FQNEAQ (reference sequence). The CDR3 has 17 amino acids. The V call is TRBV7-9, the J call TRBJ1-1; 11 bases map to TRBD1. The receptor comes from an adult with an advanced solid tumor such as melanoma, head and neck, liver or kidney cancer. The starting material was CD4+ or CD8+ T cells sorted from blood, obtained in a trial of the OX40 agonist ivuxolimab. CDR3 nucleotides: TGTGCCAGCAGCCGGACCGGGACAGGGGGGTGGAGAACTGAAGCTTTCTTT. This encodes CASSRTGTGGWRTEAFF.